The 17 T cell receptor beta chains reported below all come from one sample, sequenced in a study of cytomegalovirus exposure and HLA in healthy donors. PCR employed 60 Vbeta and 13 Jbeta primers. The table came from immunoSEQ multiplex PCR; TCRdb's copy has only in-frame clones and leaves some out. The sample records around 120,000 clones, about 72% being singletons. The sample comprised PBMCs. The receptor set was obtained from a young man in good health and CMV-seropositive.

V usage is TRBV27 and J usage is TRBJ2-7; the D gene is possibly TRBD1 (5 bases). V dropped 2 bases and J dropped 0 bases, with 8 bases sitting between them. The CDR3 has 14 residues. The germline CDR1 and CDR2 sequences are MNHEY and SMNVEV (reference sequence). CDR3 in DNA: TGTGCCAGCAGTTTAAGGGGCCCCTCCTACGAGCAGTACTTC. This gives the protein CASSLRGPSYEQYF.

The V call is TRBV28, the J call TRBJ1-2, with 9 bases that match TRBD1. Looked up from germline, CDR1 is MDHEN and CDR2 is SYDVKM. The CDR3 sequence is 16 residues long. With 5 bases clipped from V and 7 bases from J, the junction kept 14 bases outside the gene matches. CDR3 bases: TGTGCCAGCAGTCCTTACCGGGACAGGGTCGTTCGTGGCTACACCTTC. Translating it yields CASSPYRDRVVRGYTF.

This CDR3 reads CASSLVVGGSEADTQYF. CDR3 nucleotide sequence: TGTGCCAGCAGCTTGGTTGTAGGTGGGAGTGAGGCCGATACGCAGTATTTT. V is TRBV5-4 and J is TRBJ2-3; possible D gene TRBD2, 5 bases. The V gene lost 0 bases and the J gene lost 6 bases, with 20 bases spanning the gap. The CDR3 covers 17 residues. Germline assignment: CDR1 SGHNT and CDR2 YYREEE (reference sequence).

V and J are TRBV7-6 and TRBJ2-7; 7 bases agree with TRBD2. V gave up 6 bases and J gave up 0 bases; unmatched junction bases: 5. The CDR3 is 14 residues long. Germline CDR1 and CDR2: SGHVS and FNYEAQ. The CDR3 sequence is CASRAGPTSYEQYF. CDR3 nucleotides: TGTGCCAGCAGAGCGGGACCGACCTCCTACGAGCAGTACTTC.

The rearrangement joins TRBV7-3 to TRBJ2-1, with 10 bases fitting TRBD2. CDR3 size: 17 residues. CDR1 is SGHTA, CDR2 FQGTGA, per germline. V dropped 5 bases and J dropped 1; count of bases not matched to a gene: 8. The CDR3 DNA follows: TGTGCCAGCAGCCCTCGGGAAGCGGGAGGGTCCTACAATGAGCAGTTCTTC. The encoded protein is CASSPREAGGSYNEQFF.

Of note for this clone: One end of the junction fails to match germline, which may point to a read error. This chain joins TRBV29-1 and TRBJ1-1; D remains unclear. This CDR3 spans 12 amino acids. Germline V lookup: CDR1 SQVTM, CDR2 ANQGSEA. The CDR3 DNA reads TGCAGCGTTGAAGACAGCCGTCGAAGCGAAGACTTT. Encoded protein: CSVEDSRRSEDF.

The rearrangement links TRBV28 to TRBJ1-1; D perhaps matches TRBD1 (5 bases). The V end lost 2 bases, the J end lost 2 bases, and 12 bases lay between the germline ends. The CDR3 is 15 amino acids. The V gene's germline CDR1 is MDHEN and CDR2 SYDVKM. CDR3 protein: CASSLRVGDNTEAFF. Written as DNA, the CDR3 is TGTGCCAGCAGTTTAAGGGTAGGGGATAACACTGAAGCTTTCTTT.

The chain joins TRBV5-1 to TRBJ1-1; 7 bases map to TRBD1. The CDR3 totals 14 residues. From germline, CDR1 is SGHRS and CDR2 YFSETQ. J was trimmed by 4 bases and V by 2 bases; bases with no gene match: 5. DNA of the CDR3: TGCGCCAGCAGCTTCTCCAGGGGGAGCACTGAAGCTTTCTTT. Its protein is CASSFSRGSTEAFF.

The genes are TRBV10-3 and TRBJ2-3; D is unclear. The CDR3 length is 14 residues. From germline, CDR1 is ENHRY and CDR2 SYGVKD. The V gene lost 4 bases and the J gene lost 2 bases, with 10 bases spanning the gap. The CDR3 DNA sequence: TGTGCCATCAGTGTCGACATCTTCACAGATACGCAGTATTTT. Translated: CAISVDIFTDTQYF.

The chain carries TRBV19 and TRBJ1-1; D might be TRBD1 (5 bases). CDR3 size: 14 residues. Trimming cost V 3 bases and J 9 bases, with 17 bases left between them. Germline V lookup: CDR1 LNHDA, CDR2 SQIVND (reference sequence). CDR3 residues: CASSIGAWREKAFF. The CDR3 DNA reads TGTGCCAGTAGTATCGGGGCGTGGCGGGAGAAAGCTTTCTTT.

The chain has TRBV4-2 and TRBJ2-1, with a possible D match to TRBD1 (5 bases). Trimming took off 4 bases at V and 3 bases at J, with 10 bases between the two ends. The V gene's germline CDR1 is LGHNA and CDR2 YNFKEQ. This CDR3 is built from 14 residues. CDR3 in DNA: TGTGCCAGCAGCCTCTCAGGGATCTACAATGAGCAGTTCTTC. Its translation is CASSLSGIYNEQFF.

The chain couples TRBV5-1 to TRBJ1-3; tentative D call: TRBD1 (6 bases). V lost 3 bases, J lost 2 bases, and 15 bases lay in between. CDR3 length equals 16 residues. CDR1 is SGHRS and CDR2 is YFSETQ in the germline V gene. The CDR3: CASSSAEWGPGNTIYF. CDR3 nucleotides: TGCGCCAGCAGCTCGGCGGAGTGGGGGCCTGGAAACACCATATATTTT.

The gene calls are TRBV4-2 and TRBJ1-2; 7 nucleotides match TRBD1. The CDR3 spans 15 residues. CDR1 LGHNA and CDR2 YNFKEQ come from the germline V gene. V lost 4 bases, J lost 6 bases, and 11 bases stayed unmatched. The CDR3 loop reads CASSLPSGQIDGYTF. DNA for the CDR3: TGTGCCAGCAGCCTACCCTCGGGACAGATCGATGGCTACACCTTC.

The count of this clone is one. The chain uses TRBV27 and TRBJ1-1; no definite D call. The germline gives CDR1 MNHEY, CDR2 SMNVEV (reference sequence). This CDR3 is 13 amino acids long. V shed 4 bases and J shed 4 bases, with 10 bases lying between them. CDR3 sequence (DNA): TGTGCCAGCAGTTCTCACATCAGCACTGAAGCTTTCTTT. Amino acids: CASSSHISTEAFF.

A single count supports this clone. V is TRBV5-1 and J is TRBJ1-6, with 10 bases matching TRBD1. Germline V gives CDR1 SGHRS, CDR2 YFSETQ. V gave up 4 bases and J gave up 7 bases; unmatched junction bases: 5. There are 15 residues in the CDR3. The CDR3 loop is CASSPTGGENSPLHF. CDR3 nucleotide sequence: TGCGCCAGCAGCCCGACAGGGGGCGAGAATTCACCCCTCCACTTT.

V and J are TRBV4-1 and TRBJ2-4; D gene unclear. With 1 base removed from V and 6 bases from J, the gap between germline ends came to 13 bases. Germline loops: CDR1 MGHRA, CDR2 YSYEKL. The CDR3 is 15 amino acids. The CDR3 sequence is CASSQVVVLRNIQYF. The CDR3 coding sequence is TGCGCCAGCAGCCAAGTAGTCGTGCTTCGAAACATTCAGTACTTC.

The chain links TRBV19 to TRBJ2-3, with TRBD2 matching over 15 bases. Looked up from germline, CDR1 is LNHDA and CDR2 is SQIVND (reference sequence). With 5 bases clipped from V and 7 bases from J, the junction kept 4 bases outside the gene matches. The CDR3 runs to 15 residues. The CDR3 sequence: CASSRTSGRVNTQYF. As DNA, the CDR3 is TGTGCCAGTAGTCGGACTAGCGGGAGGGTAAATACGCAGTATTTT. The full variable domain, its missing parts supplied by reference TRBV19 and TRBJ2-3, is DGGITQSPKYLFRKEGQNVTLSCEQNLNHDAMYWYRQDPGQGLRLIYYSQIVNDFQKGDIAEGYSVSREKKESFPLTVTSAQKNPTAFYLCASSRTSGRVNTQYFGPGTRLTVL.